The TCR beta chain under discussion was sequenced for a study of blood T cell repertoires in COVID-19. Overall study context: COVID-19 samples, acute and convalescent, were from the United States, Italy and Spain. From T cells, B-cell-depleted T cells, or PBMCs came the material, which was cDNA or gDNA.

Germline V gives CDR1 GTSNPN, CDR2 SVGIG (reference sequence). V was cut by 2 bases and J by 3 bases, with 14 bases left in between. This CDR3 region has 14 residues. Authors' processing steps: How many nucleated cells were present was estimated from reference gene primer amplification. Profiled with immunoSEQ multiplex PCR; TCRdb holds only in-frame clones, not every one. The D gene and trimming were derived from the DNA, and the V and J assignments and clone size from that table. The table lists 55,000 to 90,000 clones, 85% to 90% of them singletons. The chain combines TRBV30 with TRBJ2-7, with D hard to call. Source material: peripheral blood. The sequence derives from a woman aged 80 or older with active or convalescent COVID-19. CDR3 region: CAWSLGKAGYEQYF. CDR3 coding DNA: TGTGCCTGGAGTTTAGGAAAGGCAGGCTACGAGCAGTACTTC.